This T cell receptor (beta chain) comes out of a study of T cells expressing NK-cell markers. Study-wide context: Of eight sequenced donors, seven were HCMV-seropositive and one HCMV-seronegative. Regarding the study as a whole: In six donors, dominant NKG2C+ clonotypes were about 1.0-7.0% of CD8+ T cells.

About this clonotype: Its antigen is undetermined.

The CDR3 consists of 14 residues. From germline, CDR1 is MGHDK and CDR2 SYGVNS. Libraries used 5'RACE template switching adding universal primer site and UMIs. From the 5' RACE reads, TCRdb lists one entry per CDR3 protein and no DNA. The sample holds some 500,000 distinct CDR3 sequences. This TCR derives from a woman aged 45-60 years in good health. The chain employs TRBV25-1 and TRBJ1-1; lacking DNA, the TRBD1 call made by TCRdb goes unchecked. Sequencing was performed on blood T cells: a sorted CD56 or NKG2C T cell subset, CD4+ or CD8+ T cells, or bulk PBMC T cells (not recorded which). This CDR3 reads CASSDDSYYTEAFF.